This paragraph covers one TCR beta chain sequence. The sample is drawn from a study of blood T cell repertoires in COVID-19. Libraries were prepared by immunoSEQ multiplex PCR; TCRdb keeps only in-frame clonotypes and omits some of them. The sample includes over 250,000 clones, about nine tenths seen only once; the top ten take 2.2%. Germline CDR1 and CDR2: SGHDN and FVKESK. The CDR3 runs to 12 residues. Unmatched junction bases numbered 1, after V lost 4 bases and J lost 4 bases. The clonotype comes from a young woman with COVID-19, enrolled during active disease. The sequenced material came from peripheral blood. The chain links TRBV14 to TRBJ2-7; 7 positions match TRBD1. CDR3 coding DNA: TGTGCCAGCAGCCCGACAGGGTACGAGCAGTACTTC. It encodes CASSPTGYEQYF.